This TCR beta chain comes out of a study of T-cell memory formation after mild COVID-19. Using its own MiXCR run on the 5' RACE reads, TCRdb lists one record per CDR3 protein. The sample contains about 350,000 distinct CDR3 sequences, 13% to 15% of which appear only once. The germline V and J ends were trimmed by 0 bases and 3 bases, with 13 bases remaining between them. The CDR3 consists of 16 residues. Germline V gene sequence: CDR1 LGHDT, CDR2 YNNKEL (reference sequence). The sequence came from a man aged 18-30 years who had mild COVID-19 (a few samples of this study predate the infection). Cell type and time point are not known. Sequencing used PBMCs or a T cell subset sorted from them (not recorded which). This sequence joins TRBV3-1 and TRBJ2-3; D might be TRBD2 (7 bases). The CDR3 spells CASSQEAGAGTDTQYF. CDR3 in DNA: TGTGCCAGCAGCCAAGAGGCGGGGGCCGGGACAGATACGCAGTATTTT.